This T cell receptor beta chain appears in the sequencing data of a study of blood T cells in healthy people across ages. Notes on the study in general: Roughly linear age-related decline in beta diversity appeared, significant by age approximately 41.

Notes on this clonotype: What it recognizes is unknown.

A sample-barcoded 5' primer and a J-beta primer mix were used in a second PCR of about 6 to 12 cycles. Unique molecular identifiers of 12 random nucleotides labeled each cDNA. At least 2.5 million CDR3-containing paired-end reads were obtained per sample. Each CDR3 protein is one row after TCRdb ran MiXCR on the 5' RACE reads. The sample lists about 680,000 distinct CDR3 sequences; around 48% were seen once. Trimming left V 6 bases short and J 4 bases short, with 18 bases between. Germline V gene sequence: CDR1 DFQATT, CDR2 SNEGSKA (reference sequence). This CDR3 has 14 amino acids. The chain uses TRBV20-1 and TRBJ1-2, with a possible D match to TRBD1 (6 bases). Sequencing input: blood. This clonotype originated in a woman aged 60 to 75 in good health. The CDR3 protein is CSATETGGSYGYTF. The CDR3 nucleotides read TGCAGTGCCACAGAGACAGGTGGGAGCTATGGCTACACCTTC.